This TCR beta chain was retrieved from a study of CD8+CD57+ T cells in acquired aplastic anemia. Profiles of TCR beta VDJ and CDR3 were generated from a genomic DNA template. TCRdb re-derived calls from the reads in MiXCR, one entry per CDR3 protein. The sample lists approximately 45,000 distinct CDR3 sequences, about 78% seen once, with 30% to 40% in the top ten. The CDR3 is made up of 13 amino acids. V gave up 5 bases and J gave up 6 bases; unmatched junction bases: 5. CDR1 and CDR2 from the germline V gene are SGHTA and FQGNSA. The receptor was derived from a human donor in good health, serving as a control. V usage is TRBV7-2 and J usage is TRBJ2-5; 8 positions match TRBD2. Sequencing was carried out using sorted CD4+, CD8+, or CD8+CD57+ T cells (not recorded which) from PBMCs. CDR3: CASSPGLDQTQYF. CDR3 DNA: TGTGCCAGCAGCCCGGGACTAGACCAGACCCAGTACTTC.